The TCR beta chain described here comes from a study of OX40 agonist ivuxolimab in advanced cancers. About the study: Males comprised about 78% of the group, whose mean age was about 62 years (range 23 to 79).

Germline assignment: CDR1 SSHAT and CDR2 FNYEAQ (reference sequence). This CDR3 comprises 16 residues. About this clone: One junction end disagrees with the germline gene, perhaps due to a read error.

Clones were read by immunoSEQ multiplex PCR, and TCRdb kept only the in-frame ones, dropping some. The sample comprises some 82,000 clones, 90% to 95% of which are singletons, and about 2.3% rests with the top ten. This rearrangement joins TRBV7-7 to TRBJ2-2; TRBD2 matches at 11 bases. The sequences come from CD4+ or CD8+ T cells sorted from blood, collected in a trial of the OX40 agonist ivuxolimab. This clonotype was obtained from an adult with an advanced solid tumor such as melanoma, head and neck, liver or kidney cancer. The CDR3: CASSLTSGKVTGELFF. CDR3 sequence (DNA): TGTGCTAGCAGCCTGACTAGCGGGAAGGTCACCGGGGAGCTGTTTTTT.